This paragraph reports one T cell receptor (beta chain). Its antigen remains undetermined. No much larger clone exists at a distance of one base, and base qualities are not known. The cohort comprised 666 healthy bone marrow donors. At the time of sampling, every cohort member was nominally healthy, though immune exposures that went unrecorded were likely present. The donor was CMV seronegative and belonged to the group of around 400 seronegative cohort members. Every donor gave a peripheral blood sample, and the peripheral blood mononuclear cells from that sample were used for TCR beta sequencing. The Qiagen DNeasy Blood Extraction Kit was used to extract genomic DNA from the blood cell samples. Library preparation was by the immunoSEQ multiplex PCR assay. For the multiplex PCR, a mixture combining 60 forward primers for TCR Vbeta segments and 13 reverse primers for TCR Jbeta segments was used. The CDR3 region of rearranged TCR beta genes was amplified from genomic DNA by a multiplex PCR assay. Amplified TCR beta libraries were sequenced as 87-base-pair reads on the Illumina HiSeq System. Under the source paper's analysis protocol: In a later analysis, 70 million to 95 million unique TCR beta chains were counted across the roughly 700 repertoires, and approximately 11 million of these chains were shared by at least two donors. Raw reads were error-corrected and collapsed into unique sequences with a nearest-neighbor algorithm that merged closely related sequences to remove PCR and sequencing errors. V, D and J gene segments were assigned by aligning CDR3 sequences to IMGT reference sequences. For a sequence to be retained, a match of at least six nucleotides to both a V gene segment and a J gene segment was required. A rearrangement counted as productive if the CDR3 had no stop codons and remained in frame with V and J, and every other rearrangement counted as non-productive. Following IMGT convention, CDR3 was defined as the stretch from the second conserved V-encoded cysteine up to the conserved J-encoded phenylalanine. The earlier analysis of some 600 of the donors excluded sequences that lacked an unambiguous match to a single V gene segment. In an earlier analysis of about 590 of the donors, a V segment was called functional when productive rearrangements were above 56.7%, and segregating when the standard deviation between donors exceeded 5%. A statistical classification framework was built for diagnosing cytomegalovirus status from the catalog of TCR beta chain sequences. A later analysis assigned V and J genes by comparing TCR nucleotide sequences with IMGT/GENE-DB human TR gene sequences. A later analysis assigned CDR3 sequences and most-parsimonious VDJ recombination scenarios with the TCRdist pipeline. In a later analysis, each TCR beta chain was defined by its CDR3 amino acid sequence together with its V-gene family, and reads without a unique V-gene family were excluded. A later analysis removed 592 highly shared, low-generation-probability nucleotide sequences to deal with suspected cross-contamination and a sequencing artifact. In a later analysis, a clonal expansion index was calculated for each public chain from normalized within-repertoire ranks of inferred template counts. A later analysis computed generation probabilities with a VDJ recombination model fitted to out-of-frame rearrangements, and checked the results against IGoR. In a later analysis, hypergeometric tests were used to score TCR-TCR, TCR-HLA and TCR-CMV co-occurrence, with a repertoire-size bias correction applied to TCR pairs. False discovery rates were estimated in a later analysis by permuting HLA or CMV assignments 20 times. In a later analysis, co-occurring TCRs were grouped with DBSCAN, and TCRdist sequence similarity was added when clustering was performed within HLA-allele-positive subsets. Repertoires with fewer than 30,000 or more than 120,000 public chains were left out of co-occurrence clustering, as were a few repertoires with anomalous nucleotide sharing. This is the immuneACCESS table as TCRdb keeps it, with only in-frame sequences that have V and J called. A part of the clones is gone; compared with another copy, unresolved V genes explain less than half, and the rest is unexplained. D and trimming were read from the DNA, whereas the V and J calls and clone size are those reported in that table. The sample table shows approximately 200,000 clones, and roughly 85% are seen once. The ten largest account for approximately 2.1% of the sample.

The data are from a study of cytomegalovirus exposure and HLA in healthy donors (dated by TCRdb to between 2016 and 2019). Looking at the study overall: According to an earlier analysis of a few hundred of the donors, 150 million to 200 million T cells yielded roughly 100 million unique TCR beta sequences and 250 to 350 Gb of sequence data. An early release covering roughly 600 HLA-typed donors comprised roughly 300 gigabases of sequencing data and 85 million or so unique TCR sequences. Of the approximately 400 genotyped donors, approximately 80% fell in the genetic ancestry cluster associated with self-reported Caucasian donors. The aim of the study was to test whether cataloging public T cell receptors could identify signatures of past pathogen exposure. The study profiled the T cell repertoires of 500 to 800 subjects by immunosequencing and related them to cytomegalovirus serostatus. In addition to the first cohort of 666 subjects, a separate validation cohort of 120 different subjects was used. To predict cytomegalovirus infection status, the study combined high-throughput TCR immunosequencing, statistical association of individual TCRs with disease status, and machine learning. In a later analysis, previously published TCR beta repertoires from 666 donors were re-analyzed and high-resolution HLA genotyping was added so that TCR occurrence patterns could be studied. Rather than using new phenotypic data, the later analysis identified candidate immune exposures from TCR beta sequences and from how often those sequences occurred across donors. An earlier analysis of 587 of the donors used high-throughput TCR beta sequencing to judge whether each TCR beta V gene segment behaved as functional or pseudogenic. Donor age, sex, ethnicity and CMV serostatus were compiled together with the repertoire data. Genome-wide SNP genotypes for about 65% of the roughly 670 donors were used in a later genetic analysis, which treated that subset as a discovery cohort. All discovery cohort repertoires had been generated on a single sequencing platform. HLA typing included class I and class II loci at four-digit resolution. Typing coverage differed by locus: A, B, C, DRB1 and DQB1 were typed in roughly 620-630 donors, DQA1 in around 500, DPA1 in nearly 610, and DPB1 in 472. Five DR-DQ haplotypes were treated as single units for association and clustering because of strong linkage in the cohort. On average, roughly 250,000 unique TCR beta nucleotide sequences were sequenced per donor among a few hundred genotyped donors of the cohort, with roughly 18% of those sequences being non-productive. What the work shows at the level of the full study, not this receptor alone: V-gene and J-gene trimming of TCR beta chains was associated with a missense DCLRE1C variant in a later genetic analysis, and the association was replicated in an independent cohort. Because HLA typing was unavailable for some donors at each locus, only the typed subset was used in association tests. In a later analysis, most CMV-associated TCR beta chains were found to appear HLA-restricted, with HLA associations seemingly driven largely by CMV exposure. In vitro tests confirmed that a few of the cytomegalovirus-associated TCR beta chains recognize cytomegalovirus antigens. At a false discovery rate of 0.05, a later analysis linked 16,951 TCR beta sequences to specific HLA alleles. Broadly in line with IMGT annotations, most TCR beta V segments showed up in productive rearrangements about 87% or about 30% of the time in an earlier analysis of approximately 600 of the donors. Compared with equally common non-associated chains, HLA-associated TCR beta chains in a later analysis were more clonally expanded and had lower generation probabilities. A later analysis reported that several top co-occurrence clusters appeared linked to parvovirus B19, influenza, CMV and Epstein-Barr virus. Across donors, most TCR sequences were observed very rarely, whereas some public TCRs were present in many individuals. The cohort was sequenced for TCR beta chains only, and without alpha or paired-chain data the features that could be detected were limited. The 87-base-pair reads could not distinguish some IMGT-functional V segments, including TRBV6-2 and TRBV6-3, so those segments were excluded. A group of highly shared sequence variants was considered likely to be a technical artifact of the sequencing pipeline. In a later analysis, TCR association rates were found to vary across HLA loci, with the most associated TCRs seen for DRB1 alleles and the fewest for HLA-C alleles. The classifier was reported to diagnose cytomegalovirus status with high specificity and sensitivity in both the original and validation cohorts. Because counts were too low, some 16 rarely observed V segments, including chromosome 9 orphons, were excluded from the earlier analysis of around 590 of the donors. According to a later genetic analysis, donors in an Asian-associated ancestry cluster had fewer N-insertions in productive TCRs than the approximately 670-donor mean. Linkage disequilibrium might explain the correlated functional status among segregating V segments, but an unknown experimental factor could not be ruled out. The study gave a list of about 160 TCR beta chains associated with cytomegalovirus. For the cohort, immune exposure information was limited to CMV serostatus. According to the authors, the approach could potentially be generalized to other disease states and immunological phenotypes. Sequencing depth was assumed to be roughly uniform across donors in the presence/absence analyses, though that assumption may not hold. When HLA alleles, especially DR and DQ, strongly co-occurred, attributing TCR associations to individual alleles was difficult. A further reported finding was that TCR beta sequences accurately predicted the HLA-A and HLA-B alleles for most subjects in the first cohort.

Spanning cysteine to phenylalanine, the CDR3 consists of 15 amino acids. Here the CDR3 DNA is all that survives: 45 bases in frame from base 1. Deletion took 1 base off V and 8 bases off J, with a span of 14 bases between the germline ends. In the germline V gene (reference sequence), CDR1 corresponds to SEHNR and CDR2 to FQNEAQ. The sample comprised PBMCs. The source is a woman between 45 and 65 years old in good health and CMV-seronegative. The chain links TRBV7-9 with TRBJ1-4, and TRBD1 may be the D gene, going by 6 matching bases. The CDR3 is CASSLGVGAREKLFF. The DNA sequence is as follows: TGTGCCAGCAGCTTAGGTGTGGGGGCCAGGGAAAAACTGTTTTTT.